This T cell receptor (beta chain) was sequenced for a study of blood T cell repertoires in COVID-19. Overall study: COVID-19 samples collected from the United States, Italy and Spain covered acute and convalescent phases. From T cells, B-cell-depleted T cells, or PBMCs came the material, which was cDNA or gDNA.

Original methodology: Reference gene primer amplification gave nucleated cell count estimates. The table came from immunoSEQ multiplex PCR; TCRdb's copy has only in-frame clones and leaves some out. V, J and clone size reflect that table, while D and trimming were determined from the DNA. The repertoire includes roughly 120,000 clones, approximately 87% of them detected once, and 7.9% sits in the top ten. V was clipped by 1 base and J by 3 bases, with 12 bases between them. Germline V gene data show CDR1 as MDHEN and CDR2 as SYDVKM. The CDR3 is made up of 15 amino acids. This clone was counted between two and nine times.

Material: peripheral blood. The TCR originated in a man in his 70s who had recovered from COVID-19. The J gene is TRBJ1-1, the V gene TRBV28, with D perhaps matching TRBD1 (6 bases). The chain's CDR3 is CASSLSAGADTEAFF. In DNA form, the CDR3 reads TGTGCCAGCAGTTTATCGGCGGGGGCGGACACTGAAGCTTTCTTT.